The 11 T cell receptor beta chains below come from one sample, sequenced in a study of CD8 T cells in ankylosing spondylitis. TCRdb reprocessed the 5' RACE reads with MiXCR, giving one entry per CDR3 protein. The profile shows around 230,000 distinct CDR3 sequences, over 8.5% of them singletons. The sequencing sample was made of blood, either unsorted or a sorted T cell fraction (not recorded which). The receptors originated from a male donor with ankylosing spondylitis or in good health (not recorded which).

This clonotype was recorded many times. This rearrangement joins TRBV4-3 to TRBJ1-6; unclear D gene. The CDR3 loop spans 15 amino acids. Germline CDR1 LGHNA, CDR2 YSLEER. V lost 0 bases, J lost 7 bases, and 10 bases lay in between. CDR3 sequence reads: CASSQETRGNSPLHF. CDR3 bases: TGCGCCAGCAGCCAAGAGACACGAGGCAATTCACCCCTCCACTTT.

This clonotype showed up just once. This chain connects TRBV5-5 to TRBJ1-1; D might be TRBD1 (5 bases). The CDR3 spans 16 residues. Per germline, CDR1 SGHKS and CDR2 YYEKEE (reference sequence). The V and J ends lost 6 bases and 0 bases respectively, with 18 bases between them. CDR3 nucleotides: TGTGCCAGCACCTGGGAGGAGGGGATCTTGAACACTGAAGCTTTCTTT. Its protein product is CASTWEEGILNTEAFF.

This clonotype was counted ten times or more. For the CDR3, the DNA is TGCGCCAGCAGCCATCTTCAGGGGGGCCCCTCCTACAATGAGCAGTTCTTC. It is translated as CASSHLQGGPSYNEQFF. The V and J genes are TRBV4-3 and TRBJ2-1, with D maybe TRBD1 (7 bases). This CDR3 has 17 residues. Trimming removed 3 bases at V and 0 bases at J, with 15 bases between. Germline-derived CDR1 and CDR2 are LGHNA and YSLEER.

The chain couples TRBV19 to TRBJ1-1; no firm D call. This CDR3 spans 15 amino acids. CDR1 is LNHDA and CDR2 is SQIVND in the germline V gene (reference sequence). Trimming removed 3 bases from V and 11 bases from J, with 22 bases in between. The CDR3 is CASSISVRRMGYAFF. CDR3 DNA: TGTGCCAGTAGTATTAGCGTAAGGCGAATGGGGTATGCTTTCTTT.

The rearrangement links TRBV13 to TRBJ2-1; 10 bases align to TRBD2. The germline CDR1 and CDR2 sequences are PRHDT and FYEKMQ (reference sequence). The CDR3 spans 15 residues. The V segment lost 6 bases and the J segment 10 bases; nucleotides outside the gene matches: 12. The DNA of the CDR3 is TGTGCCAGCAGGGCCACCAGCGGGGGGGAAGGCGAGCAGTTCTTC. Its translation: CASRATSGGEGEQFF.

This clonotype was observed a handful of times. The chain is built from TRBV20-1 and TRBJ1-2; TRBD1 is a possible D gene (5 bases). The CDR3 is 14 residues long. In germline, CDR1 is DFQATT, CDR2 SNEGSKA (reference sequence). Trimming left V 6 bases short and J 5 bases short, with 19 bases between. The CDR3 DNA reads as TGCAGTGCCAAGGCCCCGGGACGACATTATGGCTACACCTTC. Protein product: CSAKAPGRHYGYTF.

V usage is TRBV30 and J usage is TRBJ1-2; maybe TRBD1 (6 bases). The CDR3 has 16 amino acids. Per germline, CDR1 GTSNPN and CDR2 SVGIG (reference sequence). Trimming left V 2 bases short and J 5 bases short, with 21 bases between. The CDR3 nucleotides read TGTGCCTGGAGTTCCATCGGACAGACTGGGGGATATGGCTACACCTTC. Translated, it gives CAWSSIGQTGGYGYTF. The entire variable domain, with the rest obtained from reference TRBV30 and TRBJ1-2, is as follows: SQTIHQWPATLVQPVGSPLSLECTVEGTSNPNLYWYRQAAGRGLQLLFYSVGIGQISSEVPQNLSASRPQDRQFILSSKKLLLSDSGFYLCAWSSIGQTGGYGYTFGSGTRLTVV.

The table lists this clonotype with many counts. This rearrangement joins TRBV29-1 to TRBJ1-2, with D possibly TRBD1 on 5 matching bases. This CDR3 has 15 residues. Germline V gives CDR1 SQVTM, CDR2 ANQGSEA. V was shortened by 1 base and J by 4 bases, with 16 bases between the two germline ends. CDR3 loop: CSVEGGTETGYGYTF. DNA of the CDR3: TGCAGCGTTGAAGGCGGGACCGAGACTGGCTATGGCTACACCTTC.

This clonotype was recorded at least ten times. The chain has TRBV20-1 and TRBJ1-6; no clear D. This CDR3 is built from 17 residues. The germline gives CDR1 DFQATT, CDR2 SNEGSKA (reference sequence). V lost 3 bases to trimming and J lost 3 bases, with 18 bases between them. CDR3 protein: CSARRSGMESYNSPLHF. CDR3 DNA sequence: TGCAGTGCTAGGCGCAGCGGTATGGAGAGCTATAATTCACCCCTCCACTTT.

This clonotype was seen a handful of times. This rearrangement joins TRBV30 to TRBJ2-1, with 14 bases that match TRBD2. In germline, CDR1 is GTSNPN, CDR2 SVGIG (reference sequence). The J segment lost 12 bases and the V segment lost 2 bases, leaving 6 bases of the junction unmatched. CDR3 length equals 14 residues. The CDR3 reads CAWSSGLAGDRQFF. CDR3 coding DNA: TGTGCCTGGAGTTCGGGACTAGCGGGAGATCGGCAGTTCTTC.

This clonotype was counted many times. The chain has TRBV4-2 and TRBJ2-3; the D gene is possibly TRBD1 (5 bases). V dropped 7 bases and J dropped 2 bases, with 28 bases sitting between them. The CDR3 length is 19 residues. From germline, CDR1 is LGHNA and CDR2 YNFKEQ. The CDR3 region has the DNA TGTGCCAGCACCCCCCTCGCCGCAGGGCCAAATCGAGTCACAGATACGCAGTATTTT. Protein: CASTPLAAGPNRVTDTQYF.